The clone carrying this TCR beta chain was seen more than once but under ten times. Using its own MiXCR run on the RACE reads, TCRdb lists one record per CDR3 protein. Seen here are over 30,000 distinct CDR3 sequences, 9.5% observed once, and the top ten hold over 20%. Time point reported: patch test 3, about 24 weeks after DPC sensitization. The treatment: therapeutic diphenylcyclopropenone sensitization with weekly scalp DPC. Unfractionated whole blood was the source from which total RNA was extracted. The sample belongs to a study of human T cells and chemical hapten exposure. As for the study in general: Throughout a study of around six months, patients underwent weekly scalp administration of diphenylcyclopropenone doses. Variation in per-sample TCR yields came mainly from small pooled library volume differences.

The CDR3 runs to 14 residues. Trimming took 6 bases from V and 5 from J, leaving 17 bases between them. Germline values: CDR1 MDHEN, CDR2 SYDVKM. V gene TRBV28 combines with J gene TRBJ2-7; tentative D call: TRBD2 (7 bases). Specimen: whole blood, collected in connection with sensitization to the hapten diphenylcyclopropenone (DPC). This clonotype was sampled from a man aged 45-65 years with alopecia areata. Some clones in this sample may be carry-over from other donors' samples. The CDR3 loop reads CASSLPQGRDEQYF. In DNA form, the CDR3 reads TGTGCCAGCAGCCTACCTCAGGGGAGGGACGAGCAGTACTTC.